Given below is one T cell receptor (beta chain) in context. Its antigen is not known. Germline CDR1 is MNHNS and CDR2 is SASEGT. CDR3 size: 15 residues. These data are taken from a study of monozygotic twins with inflammatory bowel disease. Reprocessing the 5' RACE reads, TCRdb reports a single entry for every CDR3 protein and omits DNA. Its clone listing holds some 440,000 distinct CDR3 sequences. Study-level results: T cell subtypes were not distinguishable in this analysis.

The draw for each donor consisted of a single 2.5 ml blood sample. The rearrangement uses TRBV6-1 and TRBJ1-4; TCRdb's assignment of TRBD1 cannot be checked, as there is no DNA. The receptor's source is a human donor with ulcerative colitis or Crohn's disease, or a healthy co-twin of an affected twin (not recorded which). The sample consisted of blood. This CDR3 is CASTWDAATNEKLFF.